The 11 T cell receptor beta chains below all came from one sample that was sequenced in a study of OX40 agonist ivuxolimab in advanced cancers. TCRdb keeps only in-frame clones here, not all; method: immunoSEQ multiplex PCR. The sample holds some 98,000 clones; around 94% are singletons and the top ten take around 0.25%. Sequenced material: CD4+ or CD8+ T cells sorted from blood, taken in a trial of the OX40 agonist ivuxolimab. Receptors were obtained from an adult with an advanced solid tumor such as melanoma, head and neck, liver or kidney cancer.

The chain has TRBV30 and TRBJ2-1; D is perhaps TRBD2 (6 bases). This CDR3 is 16 amino acids long. The V gene's germline CDR1 is GTSNPN and CDR2 SVGIG (reference sequence). V was shortened by 1 base and J by 8 bases, with 21 bases between the two germline ends. The CDR3 is CAWSAARLALKDEQFF. In DNA, the CDR3 is TGTGCCTGGAGTGCCGCGCGGCTAGCGTTAAAGGATGAGCAGTTCTTC.

The chain combines TRBV18 with TRBJ1-6, with TRBD1 as a possible D gene (6 bases). CDR1 and CDR2 (germline): KGHSH, LQKENI. The V gene lost 2 bases and the J gene lost 7 bases, with 6 bases spanning the gap. CDR3 size: 13 residues. CDR3 in DNA: TGTGCCAGCTCACCAGGACAGAATTCACCCCTCCACTTT. Its protein product is CASSPGQNSPLHF.

This chain connects TRBV28 to TRBJ1-2; the match to TRBD1 covers 9 bases. V shed 6 bases and J 4 bases; nucleotides not matched to a gene: 6. Germline V gene data show CDR1 as MDHEN and CDR2 as SYDVKM. CDR3 length: 14 residues. CDR3 loop: CASRRTGEAYGYTF. CDR3 in DNA: TGTGCCAGCAGAAGGACAGGGGAGGCCTATGGCTACACCTTC.

The CDR3 DNA is TGTGCTAGTGGTTTGAGGGGGACTCCTGGTGCGGAGCAGTTCTTC. It encodes CASGLRGTPGAEQFF. The V call is TRBV12-5, the J call TRBJ2-1, with D perhaps being TRBD1 or TRBD2 (6 bases each). This CDR3 contains 15 residues. Germline V CDR1 and CDR2: LGHNT, FRNRAP. The V and J ends lost 2 bases and 10 bases respectively, with 18 bases between them.

The chain recombines TRBV5-6 with TRBJ2-1, with D possibly TRBD1 on 5 matching bases. Germline loops: CDR1 SGHDT, CDR2 YYEEEE. The V and J ends lost 4 bases and 6 bases respectively, with 11 bases between them. The CDR3 sequence is 13 residues long. This CDR3 reads CASSGMTVNEQFF. CDR3 in DNA: TGTGCCAGCAGCGGAATGACAGTCAATGAGCAGTTCTTC.

J is TRBJ2-1 and V is TRBV9; 7 bases map to TRBD1. Trimming took 0 bases from V and 4 from J; bases not matched to a gene: 16. The germline CDR1 and CDR2 sequences are SGDLS and YYNGEE. CDR3 length equals 19 residues. The CDR3 sequence is CASSVDPTGTATQYNEQFF. The CDR3 DNA reads TGTGCCAGCAGCGTAGACCCGACTGGGACAGCGACACAGTACAATGAGCAGTTCTTC.

This chain joins TRBV5-4 and TRBJ2-5; 7 bases map to TRBD1. Germline V gene sequence: CDR1 SGHNT, CDR2 YYREEE (reference sequence). The V gene end was trimmed by 5 bases and the J gene end by 2 bases; junction bases not matched to a gene: 3. The CDR3 length is 13 residues. CDR3 coding DNA: TGTGCCAGCAGGGGACAGAATCAAGAGACCCAGTACTTC. This codes for CASRGQNQETQYF.

The chain joins TRBV28 to TRBJ1-6, with 8 bases matching TRBD1. There are 14 residues in the CDR3. Germline loops: CDR1 MDHEN, CDR2 SYDVKM. The trim removed 7 bases at V and 10 bases at J, leaving 9 bases unmatched. The CDR3 here is CASTQTGVQSPLHF. CDR3 nucleotide sequence: TGTGCCAGCACCCAGACAGGGGTTCAATCACCCCTCCACTTT.

This sequence joins TRBV30 and TRBJ2-1; 7 bases align to TRBD2. Germline V gene lookup returns CDR1 GTSNPN and CDR2 SVGIG (reference sequence). The CDR3 spans 12 residues. V shed 1 base, J shed 15 bases, and the junction held 9 bases outside the gene matches. CDR3: CAWSEMDGRRFF. The DNA of the CDR3 is TGTGCCTGGAGTGAGATGGACGGGAGGAGGTTCTTC.

The chain recombines TRBV6-1 with TRBJ2-5; perhaps TRBD2 as D (6 bases). This CDR3 contains 13 residues. The V gene's germline CDR1 is MNHNS and CDR2 SASEGT. The ends were cut back, 4 bases at V and 4 bases at J, with 10 bases in the middle. The CDR3 nucleotides read TGTGCCAGCAGTGGTCGACTAGGAGAGACCCAGTACTTC. It translates to CASSGRLGETQYF.

The rearrangement joins TRBV6-4 to TRBJ2-2; 7 nucleotides match TRBD2. The CDR3 is 16 residues long. Germline lookup yields CDR1 MRHNA and CDR2 SNTAGT. With 2 bases clipped from V and 4 bases from J, the junction kept 7 bases outside the gene matches. CDR3: CASSDGGGPFTGELFF. The CDR3 DNA reads TGTGCCAGCAGTGACGGGGGAGGGCCCTTCACCGGGGAGCTGTTTTTT.